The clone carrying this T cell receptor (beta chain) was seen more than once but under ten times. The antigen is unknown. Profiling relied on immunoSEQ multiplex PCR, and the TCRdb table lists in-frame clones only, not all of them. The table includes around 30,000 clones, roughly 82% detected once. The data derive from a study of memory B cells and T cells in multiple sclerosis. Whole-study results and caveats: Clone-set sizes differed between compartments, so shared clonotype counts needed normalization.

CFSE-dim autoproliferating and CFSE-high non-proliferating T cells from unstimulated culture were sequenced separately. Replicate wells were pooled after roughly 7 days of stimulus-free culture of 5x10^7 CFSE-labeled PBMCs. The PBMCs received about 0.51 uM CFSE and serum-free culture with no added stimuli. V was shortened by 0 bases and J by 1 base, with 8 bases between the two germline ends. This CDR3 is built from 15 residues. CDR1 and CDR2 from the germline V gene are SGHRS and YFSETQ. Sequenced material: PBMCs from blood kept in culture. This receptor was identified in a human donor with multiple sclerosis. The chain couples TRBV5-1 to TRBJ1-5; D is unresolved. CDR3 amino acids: CASSLAGVSNQPQHF. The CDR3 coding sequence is TGCGCCAGCAGCTTGGCAGGAGTCAGCAATCAGCCCCAGCATTTT.